The 13 T cell receptor beta chains given below trace back to one sample, sequenced in a study of shared clonotypes between healthy human individuals. The table came from immunoSEQ multiplex PCR; TCRdb's copy has only in-frame clones and leaves some out. The table shows a few hundred thousand clones, with about 74% occurring only once. The source material was PBMCs. These receptors came from a woman aged 40 to 55 in good health. Some clones in this sample may be carry-over from other donors' samples.

The CDR3 DNA reads as TGCGCCAGCAGCCAAGAACAGGGTAGGGCAGATACGCAGTATTTT. Its protein product is CASSQEQGRADTQYF. The chain has TRBV4-1 and TRBJ2-3, with D perhaps TRBD1 (6 bases). CDR1 and CDR2 from the germline V gene are MGHRA and YSYEKL. This CDR3 is 15 amino acids long. Trimming removed 0 bases from V and 4 bases from J, with 11 bases in between.

Of note for this clone: At one end, the junction sequence differs from germline, possibly due to a read error. In DNA, the CDR3 is TGCGCCAGCAGCTCGACAGGGTTCGTCCTCTCCTCCTCCGAGCAGTACTTC. Its protein is CASSSTGFVLSSSEQYF. V and J are TRBV5-1 and TRBJ2-7; 7 bases map to TRBD1. Germline CDR1 reads SGHRS; CDR2 reads YFSETQ. The CDR3 sequence is 17 residues long.

The chain carries TRBV7-2 and TRBJ2-7, with a tentative D call TRBD2 (6 bases). Germline V lookup: CDR1 SGHTA, CDR2 FQGNSA. CDR3 length equals 15 residues. V was clipped by 2 bases and J by 5 bases, with 16 bases between them. CDR3 sequence reads: CASSLRVGGVDEQYF. CDR3 sequence (DNA): TGTGCCAGCAGCTTACGCGTGGGCGGGGTCGACGAGCAGTACTTC.

Comments on this clone: This clone may be a read error of a much larger clone one base away. The chain carries TRBV30 and TRBJ2-1; D is undetermined. The germline V gene encodes CDR1 GTSNPN and CDR2 SVGIG (reference sequence). CDR3 length equals 14 residues. Trimming shortened V by 4 bases and J by 0 bases, and 10 bases separated the two germline ends. DNA for the CDR3: TGTGCCTGGATTCCCCACAGCTCCTACAATGAGCAGTTCTTC. Its translation: CAWIPHSSYNEQFF.

With respect to this clone: A far larger clone is only one base removed, so a read error is likely. Different DNA sequences within this sample yield the same CDR3. The chain employs TRBV5-1 and TRBJ2-7; D gene unclear. CDR1 and CDR2 (germline): SGHRS, YFSETQ. V was pared by 0 bases and J by 0 bases, with 4 bases between. CDR3 size: 13 residues. The CDR3 nucleotides read TGCGCCAGCAGCTTGGCAGGCTCCTACGAGCAGTACTTC. Translation gives CASSLAGSYEQYF.

The CDR3 protein is CATSRGGRLNTEAFF. Here the CDR3 DNA reads TGTGCCACCAGCAGAGGAGGGAGATTGAACACTGAAGCTTTCTTT. The chain combines TRBV15 with TRBJ1-1; no definite D call. CDR1 LNHNV and CDR2 YYDKDF come from the germline V gene (reference sequence). Between the trimmed V and J ends, which lost 1 base and 0 bases, there was a span of 9 bases. This CDR3 is 15 amino acids long.

Points on this clone: Other DNA variants within this sample encode the same CDR3. The chain has TRBV9 and TRBJ2-6; D not certain. The ends were cut back, 4 bases at V and 1 base at J, with 15 bases in the middle. Germline V gene data show CDR1 as SGDLS and CDR2 as YYNGEE. The CDR3 consists of 17 residues. The CDR3 is CASSRTPGASGANVLTF. The CDR3 bases are TGTGCCAGCAGCAGAACTCCCGGAGCATCTGGGGCCAACGTCCTGACTTTC.

Points on this clone: A single base is all that separates this from a far larger clone, so a read error is likely. The chain joins TRBV29-1 to TRBJ1-2; TRBD1 agrees at 9 bases. Trimming at V came to 6 bases and at J to 2 bases, leaving 7 bases not matched to a gene. Looked up from germline, CDR1 is SQVTM and CDR2 is ANQGSEA. CDR3 size: 14 residues. The CDR3 sequence is CSVTTGGLNYGYTF. CDR3 bases: TGCAGCGTGACCACAGGGGGCCTGAACTATGGCTACACCTTC.

CDR3: CAISEGGGSDGYTF. The CDR3 nucleotides are TGTGCCATCAGTGAGGGAGGGGGCTCGGATGGCTACACCTTC. The chain carries TRBV10-3 and TRBJ1-2; 7 nucleotides match TRBD1. The CDR3 length is 14 residues. V gave up 2 bases and J gave up 6 bases; unmatched junction bases: 6. Germline CDR1 ENHRY, CDR2 SYGVKD.

The genes are TRBV6-4 and TRBJ2-3; D unclear. The CDR3 loop spans 13 amino acids. V gave up 0 bases and J gave up 3 bases, with 4 bases separating them. CDR1 is MRHNA, CDR2 SNTAGT, per germline. CDR3 residues: CASSDSETDTQYF. In nucleotides, the CDR3 is TGTGCCAGCAGTGACTCGGAAACAGATACGCAGTATTTT.

The rearrangement uses TRBV30 and TRBJ1-2; TRBD1 matches at 8 bases. Germline CDR1 GTSNPN, CDR2 SVGIG (reference sequence). This CDR3 contains 12 residues. V shed 2 bases and J 13 bases; nucleotides not matched to a gene: 9. As DNA, the CDR3 is TGTGCCTGGAGTCTAGGGACAGGCCGCCGCACCTTC. Translating gives CAWSLGTGRRTF.

As concerns this clone: A much more abundant neighbour one base away suggests this may be a read error. This CDR3 is also generated by other DNA sequences in the sample. The rearrangement uses TRBV28 and TRBJ2-4; TRBD1 aligns across 7 bases. CDR1 is MDHEN and CDR2 is SYDVKM in the germline V gene. CDR3 length: 18 amino acids. CDR3 region: CASSQVRQGYSGKNIQYF. The CDR3 DNA reads as TGTGCCAGCAGTCAGGTTCGACAGGGATACTCCGGCAAAAATATTCAGTACTTC.

The gene calls are TRBV5-4 and TRBJ2-1; 11 nucleotides align to TRBD2. The trim removed 4 bases at V and 8 bases at J, leaving 8 bases unmatched. CDR1 is SGHNT and CDR2 is YYREEE in the germline V gene (reference sequence). The CDR3 contains 15 residues. CDR3 loop: CASSPTSGRTYEQFF. In nucleotides, the CDR3 is TGTGCCAGCAGCCCCACTAGCGGGAGAACCTATGAGCAGTTCTTC.